These T cell receptor beta chains were read from a single sample in a study of patients and donors after allogeneic stem cell transplantation. TCRdb re-called the RT-PCR reads through MiXCR, storing one row per CDR3 protein. The data contain 11,000 or so distinct CDR3 sequences, around 25% of them seen just once; the ten biggest clones take up 51%. Material for sequencing was blood, either unsorted or a sorted T cell fraction (not recorded which). These receptor sequences come from a human donor who was either an allogeneic HSCT recipient or a stem cell or donor lymphocyte infusion donor (not recorded which). It is not recorded whose cells these are; they may come from a transplant donor. Both conserved end residues are part of each CDR3. A D gene is named only where the DNA matches it firmly. Clone size is given for some rows only: seen once, a few or many times, or a class if the clone is expanded.

>TRBJ1-2|NA|TRBV27|many
CASSPTGHGYTF
>TRBJ1-4|NA|TRBV29-1|NA
CSVIKTSNEKLFF
>TRBJ1-5|NA|TRBV6-1|few
CASSEAWGGQPQHF
>TRBJ2-7|NA|TRBV6-5|NA
CASSLGGYEQYF
>TRBJ1-1|TRBD1|TRBV5-1|NA
CASSLGWGTGVTEAFF
>TRBJ2-1|TRBD2|TRBV4-3|few
CASSQDRGSGRASYNEQFF
>TRBJ1-1|TRBD1|TRBV5-1|few
CASSWGQGTAFF
>TRBJ1-2|NA|TRBV29-1|NA
CSVPLGTTYGYTF
>TRBJ1-5|NA|TRBV4-2|many
CASSLAGTKSNQPQHF
>TRBJ1-2|NA|TRBV20-1|many
CSARGASYGYTF
>TRBJ1-1|TRBD1|TRBV2|few
CASSAGTGTTEAFF
>TRBJ1-3|NA|TRBV29-1|NA
CSVEDGRSGNTIYF
>TRBJ2-5|TRBD1|TRBV28|few
CASSHRDRFQETQYF
>TRBJ2-7|TRBD1|TRBV29-1|NA
CSVGDRSTYEQYF
>TRBJ1-2|TRBD1|TRBV18|NA
CASSGGQGTLRGYTF
>TRBJ2-2|TRBD2|TRBV12-3/TRBV12-4|NA
CASSGLGSTGELFF
>TRBJ1-5|NA|TRBV6-6|many
CASTRAGEYQPQHF
>TRBJ1-1|TRBD1|TRBV10-3|few
CAISPTGQGARRTEAFF
>TRBJ1-5|NA|TRBV27|many
CASSSDRRTNQPQHF
>TRBJ1-2|TRBD1|TRBV5-1|NA
CASSLAGQVNYGYTF
>TRBJ1-1|NA|TRBV2|few
CASRNRGRAEAFF
>TRBJ1-2|NA|TRBV7-9|few
CASSLSTAYGYTF
>TRBJ2-5|TRBD1|TRBV27|NA
CASSVGGRETQYF
>TRBJ1-1|NA|TRBV7-2|many
CASSVGQMNTEAFF
>TRBJ1-2|NA|TRBV12-3/TRBV12-4|NA
CASGPLEGLNYGYTF
>TRBJ2-1|TRBD2|TRBV6-4|NA
CASSDSGLAGVHEQFF
>TRBJ1-2|TRBD1|TRBV28|NA
CASRTGTAYGYTF
>TRBJ2-7|NA|TRBV2|once
CASLSLGTGTSSSYEQYF
>TRBJ2-3|NA|TRBV4-3|NA
CASSQGPASGTDTQYF
>TRBJ1-1|NA|TRBV21-1|NA
CASSRHMNTEAFF
>TRBJ2-2|NA|TRBV7-2|few
CASSLVAGNTGELFF
>TRBJ2-7|NA|TRBV6-2/TRBV6-3|NA
CASGLVSYEQYF